Sequencing of this T cell receptor (beta chain) was carried out in a study of blood T cell repertoires in COVID-19. Study as a whole: The origin of the acute and convalescent COVID-19 samples was the United States, Italy and Spain. From T cells, B-cell-depleted T cells, or PBMCs came the material, which was cDNA or gDNA.

Per the authors' pipeline: For nucleated cells, counts were estimated from reference gene primer amplification. Sequencing was performed with immunoSEQ multiplex PCR; in TCRdb, only in-frame clones are kept and a portion is missing. V and J calls and clone size are copied from that table; D and trimming were computed from the DNA. The sample holds 140,000 or so clones, over 75% seen once. This CDR3 has 15 residues. Germline V lookup: CDR1 MNHEY, CDR2 SMNVEV (reference sequence). V trimming: 2 bases; J trimming: 3 bases; junction bases outside the gene matches: 4. The sample consisted of peripheral blood. The J gene is TRBJ2-7, the V gene TRBV27, with 10 bases lining up with TRBD1. This clonotype was obtained from a woman aged 50 to 60 with acute or convalescent COVID-19. CDR3 nucleotide sequence: TGTGCCAGCAGTTTAAGGGGACAGGGGTTCTACGAGCAGTACTTC. As protein: CASSLRGQGFYEQYF.